What follows is one T cell receptor (beta chain) and its context. The protocol was immunoSEQ multiplex PCR, while the TCRdb copy is restricted to in-frame clones and leaves out a portion. The top ten clones hold 4.5% of a sample with roughly 35,000 clones, 85% to 90% of them seen once. The data are from a study of T cell changes during pregnancy in multiple sclerosis. The V segment lost 7 bases and the J segment 6 bases; nucleotides outside the gene matches: 11. CDR1 and CDR2 (germline): SQVTM, ANQGSEA. CDR3 size: 15 residues. The receptor comes from a female donor with multiple sclerosis, enrolled in a pregnancy study. The sample here was CD8+ T cells from peripheral blood mononuclear cells, taken after pregnancy. V gene TRBV29-1 combines with J gene TRBJ2-1; 11 bases line up with TRBD2. The CDR3 loop is CSANLLAGDLNEQFF. As DNA, the CDR3 is TGCAGCGCTAACCTACTAGCGGGGGACCTCAATGAGCAGTTCTTC.